This entry describes one T cell receptor (beta chain). How the authors handled the data: It was from reference gene primer amplification that nucleated cell counts were estimated. Only in-frame clones appear in the TCRdb table, and some are missing; sequencing was by immunoSEQ multiplex PCR. That table furnishes V, J and clone size, whereas the DNA furnished D and trimming. The sample carries 500,000 to 600,000 clones, 85% to 90% recorded once. These data originate in a study of blood T cell repertoires in COVID-19. About the study: Specimens from acute and convalescent COVID-19 originated in the United States, Italy and Spain. The cDNA or gDNA used as material had been derived from T cells, B-cell-depleted T cells, or PBMCs.

Germline CDR1 and CDR2: MNHEY and SVGAGI. This CDR3 is built from 13 residues. Trimming took 0 bases from V and 7 from J, leaving 7 bases between them. Patients of the Seattle cohort, enrolled during active infection, were followed longitudinally. The clonotype comes from a woman in her fifties or sixties with COVID-19, enrolled during active disease. The specimen sequenced was peripheral blood. This rearrangement joins TRBV6-5 to TRBJ2-1; D ambiguous. This chain's CDR3 is CASSYSIRNEQFF. For the CDR3, the DNA is TGTGCCAGCAGTTACTCAATCAGGAATGAGCAGTTCTTC.